Reported below is one T cell receptor beta chain. This entry comes from a study of blood T cell repertoires in COVID-19. As for the study in general: Samples of COVID-19 (acute and convalescent) were obtained from the United States, Italy and Spain.

From germline, CDR1 is SEHNR and CDR2 FQNEAQ (reference sequence). J was trimmed by 7 bases and V by 1 base; bases with no gene match: 3. CDR3 size: 13 residues. Libraries were prepared by immunoSEQ multiplex PCR; TCRdb keeps only in-frame clonotypes and omits some of them. The table shows roughly 130,000 clones, with around 80% occurring only once. The sequencing sample was made of peripheral blood. The chain recombines TRBV7-9 with TRBJ1-1, with TRBD1 matching over 7 bases. The TCR was taken from a man in his sixties with acute or convalescent COVID-19. This chain's CDR3 is CASSLVGTVEAFF. DNA of the CDR3: TGTGCCAGCAGCTTAGTCGGGACAGTTGAAGCTTTCTTT.